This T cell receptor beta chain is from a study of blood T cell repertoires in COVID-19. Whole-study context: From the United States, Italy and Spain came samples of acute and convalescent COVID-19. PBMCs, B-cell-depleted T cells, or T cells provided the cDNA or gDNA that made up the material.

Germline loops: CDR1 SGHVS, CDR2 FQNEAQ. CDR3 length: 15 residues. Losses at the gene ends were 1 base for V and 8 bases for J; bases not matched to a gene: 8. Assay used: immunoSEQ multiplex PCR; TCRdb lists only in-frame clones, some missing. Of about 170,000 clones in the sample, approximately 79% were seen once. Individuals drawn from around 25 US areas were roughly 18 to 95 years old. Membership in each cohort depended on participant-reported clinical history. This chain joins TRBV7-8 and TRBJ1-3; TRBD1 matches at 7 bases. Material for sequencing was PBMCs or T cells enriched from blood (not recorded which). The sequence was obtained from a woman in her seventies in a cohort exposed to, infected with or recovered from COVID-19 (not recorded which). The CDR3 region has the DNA TGTGCCAGCAGCTTAGGGGGCGCAGGGGGTGACACCATATATTTT. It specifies CASSLGGAGGDTIYF.